The next 32 T cell receptor beta chains were all read from a single sample in a study of blood T cell repertoires in COVID-19. The assay was immunoSEQ multiplex PCR, and TCRdb's table has in-frame clones only and misses some. The table has hundreds of thousands of clones, over 75% seen once. Material: PBMCs or T cells enriched from blood (not recorded which). These receptors were obtained from a man between 18 and 35 years old who had recovered from COVID-19.

The chain combines TRBV5-1 with TRBJ2-7; D ambiguous. Germline CDR1 reads SGHRS; CDR2 reads YFSETQ. CDR3 length equals 15 residues. Trimming took 0 bases from V and 3 from J, leaving 13 bases between them. CDR3 region: CASSLEAGPDYEQYF. The CDR3 region has the DNA TGCGCCAGCAGCTTGGAGGCAGGCCCCGACTACGAGCAGTACTTC.

Concerning this clone itself: The sample contains more than one DNA sequence encoding this CDR3. The chain joins TRBV5-1 to TRBJ1-1; tentative D call: TRBD1 (6 bases). CDR1 is SGHRS, CDR2 YFSETQ, per germline. V was shortened by 0 bases and J by 4 bases, with 7 bases between the two germline ends. The CDR3 runs to 13 residues. The CDR3 DNA reads as TGCGCCAGCAGCTTGGAAGGGGGCACTGAAGCTTTCTTT. Its protein product is CASSLEGGTEAFF.

The DNA of the CDR3 is TGTGCCAGCAGTTTTGGTGGACGGACAGGGAGTCAGCCCCAGCATTTT. Encoded protein: CASSFGGRTGSQPQHF. V and J are TRBV28 and TRBJ1-5; TRBD1 matches at 8 bases. CDR1 and CDR2 from the germline V gene are MDHEN and SYDVKM. Unmatched junction bases numbered 10, after V lost 3 bases and J lost 6 bases. The CDR3 is 16 amino acids.

This chain links TRBV10-3 with TRBJ1-2; 10 positions agree with TRBD1. CDR3 length: 16 residues. Germline V CDR1 and CDR2: ENHRY, SYGVKD. After removal of 2 bases from V and 2 bases from J, the junction contained 5 bases not matched to a gene. The CDR3 loop reads CAISEATGGANYGYTF. DNA for the CDR3: TGTGCCATCAGTGAGGCGACAGGGGGCGCCAACTATGGCTACACCTTC.

This chain joins TRBV7-9 and TRBJ2-7; maybe TRBD2 (5 bases). The germline V gene encodes CDR1 SEHNR and CDR2 FQNEAQ (reference sequence). This CDR3 region has 14 residues. The V end lost 5 bases, the J end lost 4 bases, and 15 bases lay between the germline ends. The CDR3 loop is CASSPRVGSYEQYF. The DNA of the CDR3 is TGTGCCAGCAGCCCCCGGGTAGGGAGTTACGAGCAGTACTTC.

CDR3 protein: CASSRGMSTEAFF. The CDR3 bases are TGCGCCAGCAGTCGGGGGATGAGCACTGAAGCTTTCTTT. The rearrangement links TRBV4-1 to TRBJ1-1, with D perhaps TRBD1 (5 bases). Per germline, CDR1 MGHRA and CDR2 YSYEKL. The CDR3 totals 13 residues. V lost 6 bases and J lost 4, with 12 bases in between.

This clone has a handful of counts. This chain joins TRBV7-9 and TRBJ2-1, with 10 bases identical to TRBD2. Germline trimming cut 2 bases from V and 10 bases from J; bases unmatched to any gene: 8. The CDR3 length is 15 residues. Germline values: CDR1 SEHNR, CDR2 FQNEAQ (reference sequence). CDR3 amino acids: CASSLSPSGRGEQFF. In nucleotides, the CDR3 is TGTGCCAGCAGCTTATCGCCAAGCGGGAGGGGAGAGCAGTTCTTC.

The genes are TRBV11-3 and TRBJ1-1, with 8 bases aligning to TRBD1. Germline V CDR1 and CDR2: SGHNT, YENEEA. The V segment lost 8 bases and the J segment 5 bases; nucleotides outside the gene matches: 1. CDR3 length: 11 amino acids. DNA for the CDR3: TGTGCCAGCGGACAGGGTACTGAAGCTTTCTTT. It specifies CASGQGTEAFF.

V is TRBV6-6 and J is TRBJ2-1; D is undetermined. Between the trimmed V and J ends, which lost 5 bases and 5 bases, there was a span of 7 bases. This CDR3 has 12 residues. CDR1 is MNHNY and CDR2 is SVGAGI in the germline V gene (reference sequence). The CDR3 sequence is CASSLVNNEQFF. The CDR3 DNA is TGTGCCAGCAGTCTAGTTAACAATGAGCAGTTCTTC.

This chain uses TRBV6-5 with TRBJ1-2, with no clear D. CDR1 and CDR2 (germline): MNHEY, SVGAGI. The CDR3 is 13 residues long. Between the trimmed V and J ends, which lost 0 bases and 6 bases, there was a span of 8 bases. The CDR3 nucleotides are TGTGCCAGCAGTTACTCATCTCGGGATGGCTACACCTTC. Amino acid sequence: CASSYSSRDGYTF.

The chain links TRBV21-1 to TRBJ1-1. TRBV21-1 constitutes a pseudogene. The CDR3 has 17 amino acids. CDR3 amino acids: CASSKISRGAQNTEAFF. Here the CDR3 DNA reads TGTGCCAGCAGCAAAATAAGCCGGGGGGCGCAGAACACTGAAGCTTTCTTT.

The chain couples TRBV7-2 to TRBJ2-7; 7 bases agree with TRBD1. The J segment lost 7 bases and the V segment lost 2 bases, leaving 5 bases of the junction unmatched. In germline, CDR1 is SGHTA, CDR2 FQGNSA. The CDR3 is 13 residues long. The CDR3 loop reads CASSLKQGWEQYF. Written as DNA, the CDR3 is TGTGCCAGCAGCTTAAAACAGGGGTGGGAGCAGTACTTC. Full variable domain (missing parts from reference TRBV7-2 and TRBJ2-7): GAGVSQSPSNKVTEKGKDVELRCDPISGHTALYWYRQSLGQGLEFLIYFQGNSAPDKSGLPSDRFSAERTGGSVSTLTIQRTQQEDSAVYLCASSLKQGWEQYFGPGTRLTVT.

The chain uses TRBV6-4 and TRBJ2-2; D gene ambiguous. The CDR3 has 17 amino acids. Trimming pared 3 bases from V and 1 base from J, leaving 15 bases between. The germline V gene has CDR1 MRHNA and CDR2 SNTAGT. The CDR3: CASSEVFGAGNTGELFF. In nucleotides, the CDR3 is TGTGCCAGCAGTGAGGTCTTTGGCGCAGGGAACACCGGGGAGCTGTTTTTT.

J is TRBJ1-2 and V is TRBV30; the D gene is possibly TRBD1 (5 bases). V gave up 4 bases and J gave up 7 bases, with 16 bases separating them. Germline V gives CDR1 GTSNPN, CDR2 SVGIG (reference sequence). This CDR3 has 13 amino acids. CDR3 DNA: TGTGCCTGGACGGGACGGGGGGGTTTTGGCTACACCTTC. Translating gives CAWTGRGGFGYTF. The entire variable domain, with the rest obtained from reference TRBV30 and TRBJ1-2, is as follows: SQTIHQWPATLVQPVGSPLSLECTVEGTSNPNLYWYRQAAGRGLQLLFYSVGIGQISSEVPQNLSASRPQDRQFILSSKKLLLSDSGFYLCAWTGRGGFGYTFGSGTRLTVV.

This clone has more than one count but fewer than ten. The chain has TRBV9 and TRBJ2-1; weak D call: TRBD2 (5 bases). V shed 4 bases and J shed 5 bases, with 10 bases lying between them. The germline CDR1 and CDR2 sequences are SGDLS and YYNGEE. This CDR3 has 13 amino acids. The CDR3 spells CASSMTTNNEQFF. The CDR3, as DNA: TGTGCCAGCAGCATGACTACAAACAATGAGCAGTTCTTC. The variable domain in full, completed from reference TRBV9 and TRBJ2-1, reads DSGVTQTPKHLITATGQRVTLRCSPRSGDLSVYWYQQSLDQGLQFLIQYYNGEERAKGNILERFSAQQFPDLHSELNLSSLELGDSALYFCASSMTTNNEQFFGPGTRLTVL.

The gene calls are TRBV2 and TRBJ2-1; 10 positions agree with TRBD2. CDR1 SNHLY and CDR2 FYNNEI come from the germline V gene. There are 15 residues in the CDR3. Trimming took 6 bases from V and 5 from J; bases not matched to a gene: 7. As DNA, the CDR3 is TGTGCCAGCAGAGCGGGACTAGCGTCTAACAATGAGCAGTTCTTC. Amino acids: CASRAGLASNNEQFF.

The chain joins TRBV13 to TRBJ2-3; D unresolved. Trimming took 1 base from V and 3 from J, leaving 8 bases between them. Germline CDR1 is PRHDT and CDR2 is FYEKMQ (reference sequence). This CDR3 is 14 amino acids long. This CDR3 reads CASSLVSVTDTQYF. CDR3 sequence (DNA): TGTGCCAGCAGCTTAGTATCAGTAACAGATACGCAGTATTTT.

The V call is TRBV4-2, the J call TRBJ1-1; a possible D gene is TRBD1 (5 bases). The CDR3 covers 13 residues. Looked up from germline, CDR1 is LGHNA and CDR2 is YNFKEQ. With 0 bases removed from V and 7 bases from J, the gap between germline ends came to 9 bases. The CDR3 bases are TGTGCCAGCAGCCAAGATGGACACATTGAAGCTTTCTTT. Amino acid sequence: CASSQDGHIEAFF.

The V call is TRBV13, the J call TRBJ2-7; D possibly corresponds to TRBD2 (5 bases). This CDR3 region has 13 residues. V lost 4 bases to trimming and J lost 1 base, with 8 bases between them. From germline, CDR1 is PRHDT and CDR2 FYEKMQ (reference sequence). The CDR3 DNA reads TGTGCCAGCAGCTCAACGGGGTCCTACGAGCAGTACTTC. As protein: CASSSTGSYEQYF.

The rearrangement uses TRBV28 and TRBJ2-3; TRBD1 matches 7 bases. Losses at the gene ends were 6 bases for V and 5 bases for J; bases not matched to a gene: 2. CDR1 and CDR2 (germline): MDHEN, SYDVKM. The CDR3 covers 12 residues. The DNA of the CDR3 is TGTGCCAGCAGGCCAGGGGGAGATACGCAGTATTTT. Its protein is CASRPGGDTQYF.

The chain joins TRBV9 to TRBJ2-7, with 10 bases fitting TRBD1. The CDR3 sequence is 15 residues long. V lost 2 bases to trimming and J lost 3 bases; unmatched junction nucleotides: 5. CDR1 is SGDLS and CDR2 is YYNGEE in the germline V gene. The CDR3 spells CASSVGTGALYEQYF. CDR3 DNA sequence: TGTGCCAGCAGCGTCGGGACAGGGGCCCTCTACGAGCAGTACTTC.

This chain uses TRBV7-2 with TRBJ1-1; no firm D call. V lost 1 base and J lost 1, with 7 bases in between. CDR1 is SGHTA, CDR2 FQGNSA, per germline. This CDR3 is built from 14 residues. DNA of the CDR3: TGTGCCAGCAGCTTAGGCTCAGAGAACACTGAAGCTTTCTTT. Translating gives CASSLGSENTEAFF.

This clone was observed a handful of times. Other DNA sequences of this sample code for an identical CDR3. This chain connects TRBV5-1 to TRBJ1-3; D might be TRBD1 (5 bases). The germline V and J ends were trimmed by 0 bases and 1 base, with 8 bases remaining between them. Germline CDR1 and CDR2: SGHRS and YFSETQ. The CDR3 consists of 15 residues. CDR3 sequence: CASSLVAGSGNTIYF. DNA for the CDR3: TGCGCCAGCAGCTTGGTAGCAGGGTCTGGAAACACCATATATTTT.

The chain recombines TRBV24-1 with TRBJ2-3, with 9 bases that match TRBD1. V lost 2 bases, J lost 2 bases, and 4 bases stayed unmatched. The CDR3 loop spans 16 amino acids. The germline V gene encodes CDR1 KGHDR and CDR2 SFDVKD. CDR3 bases: TGTGCCACCAGTGATTCGGGACAGGGAAACACAGATACGCAGTATTTT. Protein: CATSDSGQGNTDTQYF.

V is TRBV5-1 and J is TRBJ2-7, with 8 bases matching TRBD1. V dropped 5 bases and J dropped 6; count of bases not matched to a gene: 7. The CDR3 length is 13 residues. Germline values: CDR1 SGHRS, CDR2 YFSETQ. The CDR3 protein is CASRGQGEGEQYF. The CDR3 DNA follows: TGCGCCAGCAGAGGACAGGGTGAGGGCGAGCAGTACTTC.

The chain uses TRBV11-1 and TRBJ2-5; tentatively, D is TRBD2 (6 bases). Germline CDR1 and CDR2: SGHAT and FQDESV (reference sequence). V lost 0 bases to trimming and J lost 3 bases, with 8 bases between them. This CDR3 has 14 residues. Here the CDR3 reads CASSLAGGKETQYF. The DNA of the CDR3 is TGTGCCAGCAGCTTAGCTGGGGGGAAAGAGACCCAGTACTTC.

The chain is built from TRBV2 and TRBJ2-6, with 7 nucleotides matching TRBD1. Germline values: CDR1 SNHLY, CDR2 FYNNEI. This CDR3 has 18 amino acids. The trim removed 3 bases at V and 2 bases at J, leaving 10 bases unmatched. The CDR3 sequence is CASSERRPTGPGANVLTF. The CDR3 coding sequence is TGTGCCAGCAGTGAGCGAAGACCGACAGGGCCTGGGGCCAACGTCCTGACTTTC.

The count of this clone is one. The rearrangement joins TRBV18 to TRBJ2-3; TRBD2 matches 10 bases. V lost 6 bases to trimming and J lost 5 bases; unmatched junction nucleotides: 8. CDR1 is KGHSH, CDR2 LQKENI, per germline. CDR3 length: 15 amino acids. CDR3 coding DNA: TGTGCCAGCTCCCCAGCGGGGGGGGCAGAAGATACGCAGTATTTT. Encoded protein: CASSPAGGAEDTQYF.

This chain links TRBV9 with TRBJ2-3; 7 bases agree with TRBD1. Germline loops: CDR1 SGDLS, CDR2 YYNGEE. Trimming at V came to 5 bases and at J to 5 bases, leaving 11 bases not matched to a gene. The CDR3 length is 15 residues. The DNA of the CDR3 is TGTGCCAGCAGTGCCCGACAGGGCTCACGAGATACGCAGTATTTT. Translating it yields CASSARQGSRDTQYF. Supplemented by reference TRBV9 and TRBJ2-3, the full variable domain reads DSGVTQTPKHLITATGQRVTLRCSPRSGDLSVYWYQQSLDQGLQFLIQYYNGEERAKGNILERFSAQQFPDLHSELNLSSLELGDSALYFCASSARQGSRDTQYFGPGTRLTVL.

V is TRBV3-1 (or the pseudogene TRBV3-2) and J is TRBJ2-7; TRBD1 matches at 7 bases. This CDR3 has 14 amino acids. CDR1 is LGHDT, CDR2 YNNKEL, per germline (reference sequence). Trimming removed 1 base from V and 4 bases from J; junction bases left unmatched: 4. The CDR3 DNA reads TGTGCCAGCAGCCAAGGAGGGGGCGTATACGAGCAGTACTTC. Amino acid sequence: CASSQGGGVYEQYF.

This clone appeared a single time. The chain has TRBV19 and TRBJ1-2, with a tentative D call TRBD1 (5 bases). CDR3 length: 14 residues. Germline CDR1 LNHDA, CDR2 SQIVND (reference sequence). V was trimmed by 5 bases and J by 0 bases, leaving 10 bases between them. The CDR3 region is CASSVGGANYGYTF. The CDR3, as DNA: TGTGCCAGTAGTGTCGGAGGGGCTAACTATGGCTACACCTTC.

This clone was seen a single time. V and J are TRBV5-6 and TRBJ2-1, with D tentatively TRBD1 (6 bases). This CDR3 region has 17 residues. Trimming took off 4 bases at V and 3 bases at J, with 20 bases between the two ends. Per the germline V gene, CDR1 is SGHDT and CDR2 is YYEEEE. DNA for the CDR3: TGTGCCAGCAGCCCTAGAGGTCAGGGACACTTCTACAATGAGCAGTTCTTC. Translation: CASSPRGQGHFYNEQFF.